Presented here are 21 T cell receptor beta chains from one specimen sequenced in a study of shared clonotypes between healthy human individuals. Clones were read by immunoSEQ multiplex PCR, and TCRdb kept only the in-frame ones, dropping some. The sample comprises a few hundred thousand clones, approximately 74% of which are singletons, and approximately 10% rests with the top ten. Material for sequencing was memory CD4+ T cells sorted from blood. Subset defined: CD45RA-negative fraction. Source of these receptors: a man aged 30 to 39 in good health.

The chain is built from TRBV5-1 and TRBJ2-7; D unclear. V was pared by 4 bases and J by 2 bases, with 16 bases between. CDR3 length: 15 amino acids. Germline CDR1 and CDR2: SGHRS and YFSETQ. The CDR3 nucleotides are TGCGCCAGCAGCCGTACGGGCGTTCTGGCCTACGAGCAGTACTTC. Its translation: CASSRTGVLAYEQYF.

V gene TRBV7-9 combines with J gene TRBJ1-5; D remains ambiguous. Germline assignment: CDR1 SEHNR and CDR2 FQNEAQ (reference sequence). The CDR3 has 16 amino acids. Trimming shortened V by 5 bases and J by 9 bases, and 23 bases separated the two germline ends. DNA of the CDR3: TGTGCCAGCAGCCCCGGAGGACCGGGAACATTGATGCCCCAGCATTTT. Its translation is CASSPGGPGTLMPQHF.

This clone was seen more than once but under ten times. The sample contains more than one DNA sequence encoding this CDR3. The chain has TRBV29-1 and TRBJ1-1, with D possibly being TRBD1 (6 bases). The germline CDR1 and CDR2 sequences are SQVTM and ANQGSEA. The CDR3 runs 15 residues. The V end lost 0 bases, the J end lost 1 base, and 12 bases lay between the germline ends. The DNA for the CDR3 is TGCAGCGTTGAAGATGGCAGGGGTGGGAACACTGAAGCTTTCTTT. Its protein product is CSVEDGRGGNTEAFF.

The chain recombines TRBV19 with TRBJ2-1; possibly TRBD2 for D (6 bases). Per germline, CDR1 LNHDA and CDR2 SQIVND (reference sequence). V was trimmed by 3 bases and J by 1 base, leaving 10 bases between them. This CDR3 comprises 15 residues. CDR3 nucleotides: TGTGCCAGTAGTATGGGGGGATTATCCTACAATGAGCAGTTCTTC. Translation: CASSMGGLSYNEQFF.

This rearrangement joins TRBV7-9 to TRBJ2-7; D not certain. The germline CDR1 and CDR2 sequences are SEHNR and FQNEAQ (reference sequence). CDR3 length: 14 residues. The ends were cut back, 0 bases at V and 1 base at J, with 7 bases in the middle. The CDR3 DNA sequence: TGTGCCAGCAGCTTAGCTGCAGCTTCCTACGAGCAGTACTTC. This codes for CASSLAAASYEQYF.

This clone was picked up one time. This chain connects TRBV14 to TRBJ2-4; D may be TRBD2 (7 bases). Germline V gene sequence: CDR1 SGHDN, CDR2 FVKESK. This CDR3 has 14 residues. The V gene lost 5 bases and the J gene lost 5 bases, with 13 bases spanning the gap. DNA for the CDR3: TGTGCCAGCAGCGGGGGGGCTCGTCAAAACATTCAGTACTTC. This encodes CASSGGARQNIQYF.

This sequence joins TRBV10-2 and TRBJ2-1, with no clear D. Germline CDR1 is WSHSY and CDR2 is SAAADI. Trimming stripped 6 bases from V and 0 bases from J, with 12 bases between. This CDR3 region has 15 residues. This CDR3 is CASSSLNTSYNEQFF. As DNA, the CDR3 is TGCGCCAGCAGCTCGCTGAACACCTCCTACAATGAGCAGTTCTTC.

The V and J genes are TRBV27 and TRBJ2-7; 10 bases are shared with TRBD2. Germline V CDR1 and CDR2: MNHEY, SMNVEV (reference sequence). The CDR3 is 16 residues long. V lost 1 base and J lost 2; bases outside the gene matches: 5. CDR3 DNA: TGTGCCAGCAGTTTATTGGGGACTAGCGCCGCCTACGAGCAGTACTTC. This codes for CASSLLGTSAAYEQYF.

The DNA of the CDR3 is TGTGCCAGCAGTCCCAGGGGCGGTTTCCCTTTTTACCAAGAGACCCAGTACTTC. This gives the protein CASSPRGGFPFYQETQYF. The genes are TRBV28 and TRBJ2-5, with TRBD1 as a possible D gene (6 bases). Per germline, CDR1 MDHEN and CDR2 SYDVKM. Between the trimmed V and J ends, which lost 5 bases and 0 bases, there was a span of 22 bases. The CDR3 extends over 18 amino acids.

The rearrangement joins TRBV2 to TRBJ1-4, with D possibly TRBD1 on 6 matching bases. Trimming took 5 bases from V and 8 from J, leaving 12 bases between them. CDR1 and CDR2 (germline): SNHLY, FYNNEI. This CDR3 has 13 residues. CDR3 protein: CASSRGAWEKLFF. In DNA, the CDR3 is TGTGCCAGCAGTCGGGGGGCTTGGGAAAAACTGTTTTTT.

A remark on this clone: Other nucleotide sequences in the sample specify the same CDR3. The chain links TRBV18 to TRBJ2-7, with TRBD1 matching 11 bases. CDR1 is KGHSH, CDR2 LQKENI, per germline. Trimming cost V 2 bases and J 3 bases; bases outside gene matches: 0. The CDR3 loop spans 14 amino acids. In nucleotides, the CDR3 is TGTGCCAGCTCACCAGGGACAGGGGGCTACGAGCAGTACTTC. The encoded protein is CASSPGTGGYEQYF.

The V and J genes are TRBV5-8 and TRBJ2-7, with no clear D. The V gene lost 2 bases and the J gene lost 5 bases, with 23 bases spanning the gap. CDR1 is SGHTS and CDR2 is YDEGEE in the germline V gene. The CDR3 sequence is 17 residues long. As DNA, the CDR3 is TGTGCCAGCAGCTTTTGGAGTGGTACATCACGGCCCAACGAGCAGTACTTC. Translated: CASSFWSGTSRPNEQYF.

The rearrangement uses TRBV18 and TRBJ2-5; the D gene is possibly TRBD2 (5 bases). CDR3 size: 14 residues. Germline CDR1 KGHSH, CDR2 LQKENI. V was clipped by 0 bases and J by 2 bases, with 7 bases between them. The CDR3: CASSPPEEQETQYF. CDR3 DNA sequence: TGTGCCAGCTCACCACCGGAGGAACAAGAGACCCAGTACTTC.

V usage is TRBV28 and J usage is TRBJ1-2; unclear D gene. This CDR3 has 15 residues. Between the trimmed V and J ends, which lost 4 bases and 0 bases, there was a span of 12 bases. Germline V gene data show CDR1 as MDHEN and CDR2 as SYDVKM. CDR3 coding DNA: TGTGCCAGCAGTTCCCTGGGCAGGACTAACTATGGCTACACCTTC. Encoded protein: CASSSLGRTNYGYTF.

This rearrangement joins TRBV19 to TRBJ2-3; possibly TRBD1 for D (6 bases). CDR3 length: 15 residues. The ends were cut back, 4 bases at V and 3 bases at J, with 14 bases in the middle. The germline V gene encodes CDR1 LNHDA and CDR2 SQIVND (reference sequence). The CDR3 sequence: CASSSEGVGTDTQYF. The CDR3 DNA reads TGTGCCAGTAGTAGCGAGGGGGTTGGAACAGATACGCAGTATTTT.

The rearrangement links TRBV25-1 to TRBJ2-6; D remains unclear. CDR1 is MGHDK and CDR2 is SYGVNS in the germline V gene. The V gene lost 1 base and the J gene lost 2 bases, with 12 bases spanning the gap. The CDR3 runs to 17 residues. The chain's CDR3 is CASSELSGLTGANVLTF. The CDR3 DNA sequence: TGTGCCAGCAGTGAATTATCTGGGTTAACTGGGGCCAACGTCCTGACTTTC.

The chain uses TRBV11-2 and TRBJ2-1; D is unresolved. CDR1 and CDR2 (germline): SGHAT, FQNNGV. Trimming shortened V by 5 bases and J by 4 bases, and 21 bases separated the two germline ends. The CDR3 loop spans 17 amino acids. CDR3 coding DNA: TGTGCCAGCAGCCCCTGGGTCCCAGGCCTGATATACAATGAGCAGTTCTTC. It encodes CASSPWVPGLIYNEQFF.

A few counts support this clone. The rearrangement uses TRBV18 and TRBJ2-2; 9 bases are a match to TRBD1. CDR1 and CDR2 from the germline V gene are KGHSH and LQKENI. This CDR3 region has 18 residues. V lost 1 base to trimming and J lost 3 bases; unmatched junction nucleotides: 9. The CDR3 bases are TGTGCCAGCTCACCACTTGGTCCGGGACAGGGTCACACCGGGGAGCTGTTTTTT. Translated, it gives CASSPLGPGQGHTGELFF.

The rearrangement uses TRBV28 and TRBJ2-7, with D perhaps TRBD2 (5 bases). This CDR3 is 14 amino acids long. V shed 8 bases and J shed 2 bases, with 16 bases lying between them. Germline CDR1 MDHEN, CDR2 SYDVKM. The CDR3 region has the DNA TGTGCCAGCCTAGGGATCGGGATGACCTACGAGCAGTACTTC. Residues: CASLGIGMTYEQYF. The full variable domain, completed using reference TRBV28 and TRBJ2-7, is DVKVTQSSRYLVKRTGEKVFLECVQDMDHENMFWYRQDPGLGLRLIYFSYDVKMKEKGDIPEGYSVSREKKERFSLILESASTNQTSMYLCASLGIGMTYEQYFGPGTRLTVT.

The J gene is TRBJ2-1, the V gene TRBV2; D gene uncertain. V was pared by 6 bases and J by 6 bases, with 12 bases between. This CDR3 comprises 13 residues. Germline values: CDR1 SNHLY, CDR2 FYNNEI. The DNA of the CDR3 is TGTGCCAGCAGCGCCGGCCCGCTCAATGAGCAGTTCTTC. Protein product: CASSAGPLNEQFF.

The J gene is TRBJ1-5, the V gene TRBV7-9, with D maybe TRBD1 (5 bases). There are 14 residues in the CDR3. With 4 bases removed from V and 3 bases from J, the gap between germline ends came to 10 bases. From germline, CDR1 is SEHNR and CDR2 FQNEAQ (reference sequence). The DNA for the CDR3 is TGTGCCAGCAGCTGGGGGGGAGCCAATCAGCCCCAGCATTTT. Translated, it gives CASSWGGANQPQHF.